Below, 25 T cell receptor beta chains from the same sample are listed, as sequenced in a study of response to subunit inactivated influenza vaccine. MiXCR, applied by TCRdb to the RT-PCR reads, yields one record per CDR3 protein. Here the sample spans over 150,000 distinct CDR3 sequences, roughly 10% being singletons. The input for sequencing was CD8+ T cells sorted from PBMCs, taken roughly 24 months after vaccination. The receptors come from a man in his fifties or sixties who received an inactivated influenza vaccine.

In this sample, this clonotype turned up many times. The chain uses TRBV28 and TRBJ2-7; D not resolved. Trimming removed 1 base from V and 1 base from J, with 5 bases in between. CDR1 MDHEN and CDR2 SYDVKM come from the germline V gene. This CDR3 region has 13 residues. The CDR3 here is CASSLSKSYEQYF. The DNA of the CDR3 is TGTGCCAGCAGTTTATCGAAGTCCTACGAGCAGTACTTC.

The chain joins TRBV3-1 to TRBJ1-1; possible D gene TRBD1, 6 bases. The CDR3 consists of 16 residues. From germline, CDR1 is LGHDT and CDR2 YNNKEL (reference sequence). Trimming stripped 0 bases from V and 5 bases from J, with 16 bases between. CDR3 nucleotide sequence: TGTGCCAGCAGCCAAGATTTCCCAGGGGAGAATACTGAAGCTTTCTTT. It codes for CASSQDFPGENTEAFF.

The chain combines TRBV19 with TRBJ2-5; weak D call: TRBD1 (6 bases). The V end was cut by 3 bases, the J end by 4 bases, with 12 bases between. In germline, CDR1 is LNHDA, CDR2 SQIVND (reference sequence). CDR3 length: 14 amino acids. CDR3 region: CASSITGFSETQYF. The DNA of the CDR3 is TGTGCCAGTAGTATTACAGGGTTTTCAGAGACCCAGTACTTC.

This sequence joins TRBV2 and TRBJ2-1, with TRBD2 identical over 11 bases. The CDR3 is made up of 14 amino acids. From germline, CDR1 is SNHLY and CDR2 FYNNEI. Trimming took 7 bases from V and 6 from J; bases not matched to a gene: 5. This CDR3 reads CASNGLAGFNEQFF. The CDR3 DNA follows: TGTGCCAGCAACGGACTAGCGGGTTTCAATGAGCAGTTCTTC.

The chain couples TRBV7-9 to TRBJ1-1; a weak D match, TRBD1 (6 bases). The CDR3 sequence is 15 residues long. The germline CDR1 and CDR2 sequences are SEHNR and FQNEAQ (reference sequence). Trimming took 6 bases from V and 2 from J, leaving 16 bases between them. CDR3 residues: CASRRGGGLNTEAFF. CDR3 DNA: TGTGCCAGCAGAAGGGGAGGGGGATTAAACACTGAAGCTTTCTTT.

The chain has TRBV28 and TRBJ1-2, with 7 bases that match TRBD1. The V and J ends lost 7 bases and 0 bases, in that order; junction bases with no gene match: 8. The length of the CDR3 is 15 residues. Germline-derived CDR1 and CDR2 are MDHEN and SYDVKM. CDR3: CASTFTGTANYGYTF. CDR3 DNA: TGTGCCAGCACCTTTACAGGGACAGCTAACTATGGCTACACCTTC.

This clonotype was detected a few times. The gene calls are TRBV28 and TRBJ2-7; weak D call: TRBD1 (5 bases). V was pared by 2 bases and J by 3 bases, with 14 bases between. CDR1 and CDR2 from the germline V gene are MDHEN and SYDVKM. CDR3 length: 15 residues. The CDR3 DNA follows: TGTGCCAGCAGTTTACTGACAGCGACCGGCTACGAGCAGTACTTC. Its translation: CASSLLTATGYEQYF.

This clonotype was seen a handful of times. The CDR3 region is CASSLIQGYVYNEQFF. As DNA, the CDR3 is TGTGCCAGCAGTTTAATCCAGGGATACGTTTACAATGAGCAGTTCTTC. The V call is TRBV28, the J call TRBJ2-1, with a weak D call TRBD1 (5 bases). The germline gives CDR1 MDHEN, CDR2 SYDVKM. With 2 bases removed from V and 4 bases from J, the gap between germline ends came to 15 bases. The CDR3 extends over 16 amino acids.

The V and J genes are TRBV4-3 and TRBJ2-7; a weak D match, TRBD2 (6 bases). Germline loops: CDR1 LGHNA, CDR2 YSLEER. The CDR3 is made up of 15 amino acids. V lost 2 bases to trimming and J lost 4 bases, with 15 bases between them. The CDR3 region has the DNA TGCGCCAGCAGCCAATTTGCGGGGATCATGTACGAGCAGTACTTC. This encodes CASSQFAGIMYEQYF.

This clonotype was recorded a few times. The chain links TRBV28 to TRBJ1-5; 7 positions agree with TRBD1. The CDR3 runs to 15 residues. J was trimmed by 5 bases and V by 3 bases; bases with no gene match: 7. CDR1 and CDR2 (germline): MDHEN, SYDVKM. CDR3 sequence: CASSFPGTVDQPQHF. CDR3 bases: TGTGCCAGCAGTTTCCCCGGGACAGTAGATCAGCCCCAGCATTTT.

This clonotype was detected many times. Sequence at one end of the junction differs from germline and may be a read error. The V gene is TRBV15, the J gene TRBJ1-4; D unresolved. CDR3 size: 11 residues. CDR1 LNHNV and CDR2 YYDKDF come from the germline V gene (reference sequence). This CDR3 is CATSRDEKLFF. The CDR3 bases are TGTGCCACCAGCAGAGATGAAAAGCTGTTTTTT.

In this sample, this clonotype turned up a few times. The chain carries TRBV9 and TRBJ1-2; perhaps TRBD1 as D (5 bases). The CDR3 length is 16 residues. V lost 3 bases to trimming and J lost 1 base, with 16 bases between them. Germline V gene data show CDR1 as SGDLS and CDR2 as YYNGEE. In DNA, the CDR3 is TGTGCCAGCAGCGCAGACCGGGACGGCGGTAACTATGGCTACACCTTC. Its translation: CASSADRDGGNYGYTF.

This clonotype was seen a handful of times. The chain links TRBV2 to TRBJ2-5; 7 positions match TRBD2. Unmatched junction bases numbered 9, after V lost 7 bases and J lost 4 bases. CDR1 and CDR2 from the germline V gene are SNHLY and FYNNEI. This CDR3 has 14 residues. This CDR3 reads CASIGLGGGETQYF. Here the CDR3 DNA reads TGTGCCAGCATTGGACTAGGCGGAGGAGAGACCCAGTACTTC.

This clonotype has a handful of counts. The chain links TRBV4-3 to TRBJ2-7; unclear D gene. The CDR3 has 13 amino acids. V was clipped by 1 base and J by 0 bases, with 4 bases between them. Germline V gives CDR1 LGHNA, CDR2 YSLEER. CDR3 in amino acids: CASSQGVSYEQYF. The CDR3 DNA sequence: TGCGCCAGCAGCCAAGGGGTCTCCTACGAGCAGTACTTC.

This clonotype was counted between two and nine times. V is TRBV12-3 or TRBV12-4 and J is TRBJ2-5, with TRBD2 as a possible D gene (6 bases). The length of the CDR3 is 14 residues. V dropped 2 bases and J dropped 1 base, with 8 bases sitting between them. The CDR3 DNA reads as TGTGCCAGCAGTTTACCCGGGGGCCAAGAGACCCAGTACTTC. This codes for CASSLPGGQETQYF.

The CDR3 region is CASSQVPPAKNIQYF. The CDR3 coding sequence is TGCGCCAGCAGCCAAGTACCCCCGGCCAAAAACATTCAGTACTTC. The rearrangement links TRBV4-1 to TRBJ2-4, with D uncertain. The V and J ends lost 1 base and 1 base respectively, with 8 bases between them. Germline V CDR1 and CDR2: MGHRA, YSYEKL. The length of the CDR3 is 15 residues.

This clonotype was counted at least ten times. This chain connects TRBV20-1 to TRBJ2-7; D not resolved. Deletions cut 6 bases from V and 2 bases from J, with 5 bases between. This CDR3 spans 10 amino acids. Looked up from germline, CDR1 is DFQATT and CDR2 is SNEGSKA (reference sequence). CDR3 coding DNA: TGCAGTGCGGGGACCTACGAGCAGTACTTC. This sequence encodes CSAGTYEQYF.

This clonotype appeared a few times. The gene calls are TRBV27 and TRBJ1-1; D remains unclear. Deletions cut 1 base from V and 0 bases from J, with 6 bases between. The V gene's germline CDR1 is MNHEY and CDR2 SMNVEV (reference sequence). The CDR3 sequence is 14 residues long. DNA for the CDR3: TGTGCCAGCAGTTTATACGGGATGAACACTGAAGCTTTCTTT. As protein: CASSLYGMNTEAFF.

This clonotype was seen a few times. The chain combines TRBV9 with TRBJ1-1; TRBD1 is a possible D gene (6 bases). Germline CDR1 SGDLS, CDR2 YYNGEE. Trimming took 0 bases from V and 0 from J, leaving 12 bases between them. The CDR3 is 16 residues long. CDR3 sequence (DNA): TGTGCCAGCAGCGTAGGAGGGGGAGAGGTGAACACTGAAGCTTTCTTT. Amino acids: CASSVGGGEVNTEAFF.

This clonotype was detected a few times. This chain joins TRBV11-2 and TRBJ2-7; TRBD2 might be the D (6 bases). The CDR3 consists of 18 residues. Germline assignment: CDR1 SGHAT and CDR2 FQNNGV. The V end was cut by 5 bases, the J end by 3 bases, with 26 bases between. CDR3 sequence: CASSQTVALLANHYEQYF. The CDR3 DNA is TGTGCCAGCAGCCAAACCGTCGCCCTCCTAGCGAACCACTACGAGCAGTACTTC.

This clonotype was counted only a few times. CDR3 amino acids: CASSSAGRAYEQYF. The CDR3 DNA reads as TGTGCCAGCAGCTCCGCGGGACGGGCCTACGAGCAGTACTTC. The chain combines TRBV7-9 with TRBJ2-7, with TRBD2 as a possible D gene (6 bases). Trimming removed 4 bases from V and 2 bases from J, with 12 bases in between. This CDR3 has 14 amino acids. Germline assignment: CDR1 SEHNR and CDR2 FQNEAQ (reference sequence).

In this sample, this clonotype turned up a few times. The chain carries TRBV5-1 and TRBJ1-2; TRBD1 is a possible D gene (6 bases). Trimming stripped 3 bases from V and 2 bases from J, with 11 bases between. CDR3 size: 14 residues. Per the germline V gene, CDR1 is SGHRS and CDR2 is YFSETQ. Here the CDR3 DNA reads TGCGCCAGCAGCTCGGACAGATTAAACTATGGCTACACCTTC. The encoded protein is CASSSDRLNYGYTF.

The V gene is TRBV6-1, the J gene TRBJ1-1, with no clear D. Trimming removed 7 bases at V and 1 base at J, with 10 bases between. CDR1 and CDR2 from the germline V gene are MNHNS and SASEGT. The CDR3 is made up of 13 amino acids. CDR3 coding DNA: TGTGCCAGCACCGCCTTTGGGAACACTGAAGCTTTCTTT. Amino acids: CASTAFGNTEAFF.

The CDR3 is CASSRGLRNTEAFF. The CDR3 bases are TGTGCCAGCAGCAGGGGACTTAGGAACACTGAAGCTTTCTTT. V is TRBV12-3 or TRBV12-4 and J is TRBJ1-1; D may be TRBD1 (6 bases). The CDR3 is 14 residues long. V was trimmed by 6 bases and J by 1 base, leaving 12 bases between them.

In its sample, this clonotype was seen many times. The V gene is TRBV29-1, the J gene TRBJ1-2; possibly TRBD1 for D (6 bases). Germline CDR1 SQVTM, CDR2 ANQGSEA. CDR3 size: 14 residues. Trimming shortened V by 7 bases and J by 4 bases, and 19 bases separated the two germline ends. The CDR3 is CSAIVERGLYGYTF. The CDR3 DNA reads as TGCAGCGCCATAGTTGAACGGGGGCTCTATGGCTACACCTTC.